Listed here are 27 T cell receptor beta chains from one sample, sequenced in a study of blood T cell repertoires in COVID-19. Clones were read by immunoSEQ multiplex PCR, and TCRdb kept only the in-frame ones, dropping some. This table holds about 260,000 clones, more than 75% found once. Sequencing was done on a sample of peripheral blood. The receptors here all came from a woman in her forties or fifties with acute or convalescent COVID-19.

This sequence joins TRBV7-2 and TRBJ2-1, with 10 bases identical to TRBD1. The CDR3 extends over 14 amino acids. Germline V gene lookup returns CDR1 SGHTA and CDR2 FQGNSA. Losses at the gene ends were 5 bases for V and 6 bases for J; bases not matched to a gene: 4. The CDR3 sequence is CASSGRQGANEQFF. The CDR3 DNA reads as TGTGCCAGCAGCGGAAGACAGGGGGCCAATGAGCAGTTCTTC.

The J gene is TRBJ2-2, the V gene TRBV9, with 9 bases lining up with TRBD2. The CDR3 runs 18 residues. After removal of 2 bases from V and 5 bases from J, the junction contained 13 bases not matched to a gene. Germline CDR1 SGDLS, CDR2 YYNGEE. Here the CDR3 DNA reads TGTGCCAGCAGCGTGCGTCCAGGTAGCGGGAGCAGGACCGGGGAGCTGTTTTTT. Translating it yields CASSVRPGSGSRTGELFF.

This clone was observed a few times. The V call is TRBV18, the J call TRBJ1-4; D gene ambiguous. CDR1 is KGHSH and CDR2 is LQKENI in the germline V gene. Trimming took off 2 bases at V and 3 bases at J, with 19 bases between the two ends. The CDR3 covers 18 residues. The CDR3 here is CASSPMSRQAAPNEKLFF. DNA for the CDR3: TGTGCCAGCTCACCAATGAGTCGTCAGGCCGCGCCTAATGAAAAACTGTTTTTT.

V is TRBV7-2 and J is TRBJ2-7; D possibly corresponds to TRBD1 (6 bases). The germline V gene has CDR1 SGHTA and CDR2 FQGNSA. This CDR3 contains 14 residues. V was clipped by 1 base and J by 5 bases, with 12 bases between them. CDR3: CASSLVHRDDEQYF. CDR3 nucleotide sequence: TGTGCCAGCAGCTTAGTCCACAGGGACGACGAGCAGTACTTC.

The CDR3: CAWTRQGAETQYF. DNA of the CDR3: TGTGCCTGGACGCGACAGGGGGCAGAGACCCAGTACTTC. The chain uses TRBV30 and TRBJ2-5; 10 bases are shared with TRBD1. The germline gives CDR1 GTSNPN, CDR2 SVGIG (reference sequence). The V segment lost 4 bases and the J segment 4 bases; nucleotides outside the gene matches: 3. The CDR3 is 13 residues long.

The V call is TRBV24-1, the J call TRBJ1-5; unclear D gene. The CDR3 is made up of 13 amino acids. Trimming pared 5 bases from V and 4 bases from J, leaving 8 bases between. Germline V lookup: CDR1 KGHDR, CDR2 SFDVKD. CDR3 in DNA: TGTGCCACCAGTGTAAGGGAGAATCAGCCCCAGCATTTT. It is translated as CATSVRENQPQHF.

This chain connects TRBV5-6 to TRBJ1-3; D is possibly TRBD1 (5 bases). V dropped 2 bases and J dropped 0 bases, with 9 bases sitting between them. Per the germline V gene, CDR1 is SGHDT and CDR2 is YYEEEE. The CDR3 has 15 amino acids. CDR3 bases: TGTGCCAGCAGCTTAACAGGAGCCTCTGGAAACACCATATATTTT. Translation gives CASSLTGASGNTIYF.

The gene calls are TRBV6-5 and TRBJ1-1; D gene unclear. With 4 bases removed from V and 4 bases from J, the gap between germline ends came to 16 bases. CDR3 size: 15 residues. Germline V gene data show CDR1 as MNHEY and CDR2 as SVGAGI. The CDR3 nucleotides are TGTGCCAGCAGTTCCCCCGCCGCTGGGAGCACTGAAGCTTTCTTT. This sequence encodes CASSSPAAGSTEAFF.

This clone has just one count. The chain carries TRBV27 and TRBJ2-2; 8 positions agree with TRBD1. Germline assignment: CDR1 MNHEY and CDR2 SMNVEV (reference sequence). This CDR3 has 20 residues. V shed 6 bases and J 1 base; nucleotides not matched to a gene: 19. This chain's CDR3 is CASSLFANSLGTGNTGELFF. The CDR3 bases are TGTGCCAGCAGCCTATTCGCCAATTCCCTCGGGACAGGGAACACCGGGGAGCTGTTTTTT.

A remark on this clone: The junction and the germline gene differ at one end; a read error may be behind it. V usage is TRBV2 and J usage is TRBJ2-7, with TRBD1 matching over 7 bases. CDR3 length: 14 residues. CDR1 is SNHLY, CDR2 FYNNEI, per germline. CDR3 bases: TGTGCCAGCAGAGAAGACAGGGATACCTACGAGCAGTACTTC. Its protein product is CASREDRDTYEQYF.

This chain joins TRBV5-8 and TRBJ1-1, with a possible D match to TRBD1 (5 bases). The germline gives CDR1 SGHTS, CDR2 YDEGEE. This CDR3 is 13 amino acids long. The V end lost 4 bases, the J end lost 6 bases, and 13 bases lay between the germline ends. The CDR3 protein is CASSLSWGSEAFF. The CDR3 DNA reads as TGTGCCAGCAGCCTATCTTGGGGCTCTGAAGCTTTCTTT. Full variable domain (missing parts from reference TRBV5-8 and TRBJ1-1): EAGVTQSPTHLIKTRGQQATLRCSPISGHTSVYWYQQALGLGLQFLLWYDEGEERNRGNFPPRFSGRQFPNYSSELNVNALELEDSALYLCASSLSWGSEAFFGQGTRLTVV.

The rearrangement joins TRBV4-1 to TRBJ2-7; 10 bases agree with TRBD1. V gave up 3 bases and J gave up 2 bases; unmatched junction bases: 4. Germline CDR1 reads MGHRA; CDR2 reads YSYEKL. The CDR3 length is 15 residues. The CDR3 DNA reads as TGCGCCAGCAGCCAGACAGGACAGGGGGCCTACGAGCAGTACTTC. It encodes CASSQTGQGAYEQYF.

This clone was detected once. The chain combines TRBV9 with TRBJ2-5; TRBD2 agrees at 10 bases. The germline V gene encodes CDR1 SGDLS and CDR2 YYNGEE. The junction had 5 bases not matched to a gene; V was cut back by 4 bases and J by 2 bases. The CDR3 covers 15 residues. The CDR3 loop reads CASSNLAGVQETQYF. DNA of the CDR3: TGTGCCAGCAGCAACCTAGCGGGGGTACAAGAGACCCAGTACTTC. The whole variable domain, remainder taken from reference TRBV9 and TRBJ2-5, is DSGVTQTPKHLITATGQRVTLRCSPRSGDLSVYWYQQSLDQGLQFLIQYYNGEERAKGNILERFSAQQFPDLHSELNLSSLELGDSALYFCASSNLAGVQETQYFGPGTRLLVL.

This chain joins TRBV4-2 and TRBJ1-4, with TRBD1 matching 9 bases. Trimming cost V 3 bases and J 7 bases; bases outside gene matches: 9. Per the germline V gene, CDR1 is LGHNA and CDR2 is YNFKEQ. CDR3 size: 16 residues. CDR3 bases: TGTGCCAGCAGCCATACCCCGGGACAGGGTGTTGAAAAACTGTTTTTT. Amino acids: CASSHTPGQGVEKLFF.

This rearrangement joins TRBV12-5 to TRBJ1-5, with D hard to call. There are 12 residues in the CDR3. Germline V gene data show CDR1 as LGHNT and CDR2 as FRNRAP. Between the trimmed V and J ends, which lost 7 bases and 9 bases, there was a span of 13 bases. CDR3 sequence: CASALVPGPQHF. As DNA, the CDR3 is TGTGCTAGTGCCCTCGTACCGGGGCCCCAGCATTTT. The full variable domain, completed using reference TRBV12-5 and TRBJ1-5, is DARVTQTPRHKVTEMGQEVTMRCQPILGHNTVFWYRQTMMQGLELLAYFRNRAPLDDSGMPKDRFSAEMPDATLATLKIQPSEPRDSAVYFCASALVPGPQHFGDGTRLSIL.

The V call is TRBV4-2, the J call TRBJ1-4, with a tentative D call TRBD1 (5 bases). Germline lookup yields CDR1 LGHNA and CDR2 YNFKEQ. The CDR3 extends over 16 amino acids. Trimming stripped 5 bases from V and 3 bases from J, with 16 bases between. The CDR3 sequence: CASSEGGGDSNEKLFF. The CDR3 nucleotides are TGTGCCAGCAGCGAGGGAGGAGGGGATTCTAATGAAAAACTGTTTTTT.

V and J are TRBV19 and TRBJ2-7; 9 bases align to TRBD1. Germline CDR1 is LNHDA and CDR2 is SQIVND (reference sequence). Trimming removed 6 bases from V and 6 bases from J; junction bases left unmatched: 6. The CDR3 is made up of 13 amino acids. CDR3 nucleotide sequence: TGTGCCAGTAGCGGACAGGGGCCTTTCGAGCAGTACTTC. Its protein product is CASSGQGPFEQYF. The variable domain in full, completed from reference TRBV19 and TRBJ2-7, reads DGGITQSPKYLFRKEGQNVTLSCEQNLNHDAMYWYRQDPGQGLRLIYYSQIVNDFQKGDIAEGYSVSREKKESFPLTVTSAQKNPTAFYLCASSGQGPFEQYFGPGTRLTVT.

V usage is TRBV10-3 and J usage is TRBJ2-3, with 10 bases identical to TRBD2. Germline trimming cut 5 bases from V and 3 bases from J; bases unmatched to any gene: 2. The CDR3 totals 14 residues. Germline V gives CDR1 ENHRY, CDR2 SYGVKD. This CDR3 is CAISLAGETDTQYF. CDR3 DNA: TGTGCCATCAGTCTAGCGGGAGAAACAGATACGCAGTATTTT.

The V gene is TRBV6-4, the J gene TRBJ2-3; TRBD2 might be the D (6 bases). Trimming shortened V by 5 bases and J by 2 bases, and 8 bases separated the two germline ends. Looked up from germline, CDR1 is MRHNA and CDR2 is SNTAGT. The CDR3 has 13 amino acids. In nucleotides, the CDR3 is TGTGCCAGCAGTTCGGGAGACACAGATACGCAGTATTTT. The encoded protein is CASSSGDTDTQYF.

The chain employs TRBV21-1 and TRBJ2-7; TRBD2, as called in the table, went unchecked against the DNA. TRBV21-1 is assigned pseudogene status. The CDR3 length is 18 residues. The CDR3 bases are TGTGCCAGCAGCAAAGTTTTTCGAGGGGCTAGCGGGATGTACGAGCAGTACTTC. As protein: CASSKVFRGASGMYEQYF.

The V and J genes are TRBV4-2 and TRBJ2-2; 10 nucleotides match TRBD2. This CDR3 is 20 amino acids long. V was pared by 0 bases and J by 8 bases, with 18 bases of the junction left unmatched. From germline, CDR1 is LGHNA and CDR2 YNFKEQ. The CDR3 sequence: CASSQDEIGLAVRGWGELFF. CDR3 coding DNA: TGTGCCAGCAGCCAAGATGAAATTGGACTAGCGGTACGGGGTTGGGGGGAGCTGTTTTTT.

In this sample, this clone turned up a few times. V usage is TRBV7-9 and J usage is TRBJ2-2; TRBD2 matches 8 bases. Germline V gene data show CDR1 as SEHNR and CDR2 as FQNEAQ (reference sequence). Trimming removed 3 bases from V and 7 bases from J; junction bases left unmatched: 4. The CDR3 loop spans 14 amino acids. In DNA, the CDR3 is TGTGCCAGCAGCTTCCGCGGGAGGTTCGGGGAGCTGTTTTTT. Protein sequence: CASSFRGRFGELFF.

The CDR3 reads CASSIVERSGELFF. The CDR3, as DNA: TGTGCCAGCAGCATAGTCGAGAGGAGCGGGGAGCTGTTTTTT. The chain has TRBV7-9 and TRBJ2-2; no firm D call. This CDR3 contains 14 residues. CDR1 is SEHNR, CDR2 FQNEAQ, per germline (reference sequence). Trimming stripped 5 bases from V and 7 bases from J, with 14 bases between.

The V and J genes are TRBV18 and TRBJ2-1, with TRBD1 matching over 7 bases. CDR3 length: 15 amino acids. Trimming took 3 bases from V and 4 from J; bases not matched to a gene: 6. Germline CDR1 and CDR2: KGHSH and LQKENI. Here the CDR3 reads CASSPPGQRYNEQFF. The CDR3 nucleotides are TGTGCCAGCTCACCCCCGGGACAGAGATACAATGAGCAGTTCTTC. The full variable domain, in which reference TRBV18 and TRBJ2-1 provide the parts outside the CDR3, is NAGVMQNPRHLVRRRGQEARLRCSPMKGHSHVYWYRQLPEEGLKFMVYLQKENIIDESGMPKERFSAEFPKEGPSILRIQQVVRGDSAAYFCASSPPGQRYNEQFFGPGTRLTVL.

The chain carries TRBV20-1 and TRBJ1-4, with TRBD1 matching over 9 bases. The CDR3 extends over 15 amino acids. V shed 3 bases, J shed 7 bases, and the junction held 9 bases outside the gene matches. Per germline, CDR1 DFQATT and CDR2 SNEGSKA (reference sequence). DNA for the CDR3: TGCAGTGCTAGTCTCTCGGGACAGGGTAGTGAAAAACTGTTTTTT. It translates to CSASLSGQGSEKLFF.

V usage is TRBV9 and J usage is TRBJ2-2, with no clear D. Germline V gene data show CDR1 as SGDLS and CDR2 as YYNGEE. The germline V and J ends were trimmed by 4 bases and 4 bases, with 8 bases remaining between them. The CDR3 loop spans 13 amino acids. CDR3 in amino acids: CASSLGITGELFF. DNA for the CDR3: TGTGCCAGCAGCCTCGGTATCACCGGGGAGCTGTTTTTT.

This clone came up a few times. The rearrangement links TRBV20-1 to TRBJ2-3; 9 bases line up with TRBD1. The CDR3 loop spans 14 amino acids. From germline, CDR1 is DFQATT and CDR2 SNEGSKA (reference sequence). J lost 3 bases, V lost 6 bases, and 7 bases had no gene match. The CDR3 nucleotides read TGCAGTGCCAGTGGACAGGGGATGACAGATACGCAGTATTTT. This sequence encodes CSASGQGMTDTQYF.